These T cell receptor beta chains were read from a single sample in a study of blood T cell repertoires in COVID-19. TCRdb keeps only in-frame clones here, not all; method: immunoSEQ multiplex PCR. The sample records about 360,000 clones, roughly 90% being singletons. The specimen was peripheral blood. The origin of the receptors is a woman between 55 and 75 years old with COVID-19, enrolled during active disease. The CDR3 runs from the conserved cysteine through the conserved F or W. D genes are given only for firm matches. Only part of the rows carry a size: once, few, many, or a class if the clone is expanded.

DNA: TGTGCCAGCAGCCGGCTAGCGGGGGTTACCACAGATACGCAGTATTTT; CDR3: CASSRLAGVTTDTQYF; J: TRBJ2-3; size: NA; V: TRBV3-1/TRBV3-2; D: TRBD2
DNA: TGTGCCAGCAGCCTCGACCGGGCAGATACGCAGTATTTT; CDR3: CASSLDRADTQYF; J: TRBJ2-3; size: NA; V: TRBV4-2; D: NA
DNA: TGTGCCAGCTCCGAACAGGGGAGGAACACTGAAGCTTTCTTT; CDR3: CASSEQGRNTEAFF; J: TRBJ1-1; size: NA; V: TRBV6-5; D: TRBD1
DNA: TGTGCCAGCAGCTTACCCGGGACAAGGCTCCACTTT; CDR3: CASSLPGTRLHF; J: TRBJ1-6; size: few; V: TRBV7-9; D: NA
DNA: TGTGCCAGCAGCTCATCAGAAATCCTGCACTATGGCTACACCTTC; CDR3: CASSSSEILHYGYTF; J: TRBJ1-2; size: NA; V: TRBV7-9; D: NA
DNA: TGTGCCAGCAGCTTAATGGCGCCCAGCGGGGGAAAAAATGAGCAGTTCTTC; CDR3: CASSLMAPSGGKNEQFF; J: TRBJ2-1; size: NA; V: TRBV7-3; D: TRBD2
DNA: TGCGCCAGCAGCATTAGCGGGGGCCCCTACAATGAGCAGTTCTTC; CDR3: CASSISGGPYNEQFF; J: TRBJ2-1; size: NA; V: TRBV5-1; D: TRBD2
DNA: TGTGCCAGTAGTAGGGACAGGGGTAATTCACCCCTCCACTTT; CDR3: CASSRDRGNSPLHF; J: TRBJ1-6; size: NA; V: TRBV19; D: TRBD1
DNA: TGTGCCAGCAGTTTGCCGCAGGGGGCGGACTATGGCTACACCTTC; CDR3: CASSLPQGADYGYTF; J: TRBJ1-2; size: NA; V: TRBV27; D: TRBD1
DNA: TGTGCCAGCAGCCAAGATCTGCGCAGGGGGGATGAGCAGTTCTTC; CDR3: CASSQDLRRGDEQFF; J: TRBJ2-1; size: NA; V: TRBV4-2; D: NA
DNA: TGTGCCAGCAGTTACACCCCCGGAGGAGAGACTGAAGCTTTCTTT; CDR3: CASSYTPGGETEAFF; J: TRBJ1-1; size: NA; V: TRBV6-5; D: NA
DNA: TGTGCCAGCAGTTTATTACCAGGATCCTACGAGCAGTACTTC; CDR3: CASSLLPGSYEQYF; J: TRBJ2-7; size: NA; V: TRBV28; D: NA
DNA: TGTGCCAGCAGCCGATACACCAGGGGATTACTGCCCTACGAGCAGTACTTC; CDR3: CASSRYTRGLLPYEQYF; J: TRBJ2-7; size: NA; V: TRBV14; D: NA
DNA: TGTGCCAGCAGCTTCCCCAGCTCTGGAAACACCATATATTTT; CDR3: CASSFPSSGNTIYF; J: TRBJ1-3; size: NA; V: TRBV5-6; D: NA
DNA: TGTGCCTGGGGCCGGGGGACAGGGGTCACCGGGGAGCTGTTTTTT; CDR3: CAWGRGTGVTGELFF; J: TRBJ2-2; size: once; V: TRBV30; D: TRBD1
DNA: TGTGCTAGTGGTTTGGTTACCGCTCGCGGGGTCTCTAACTATGGCTACACCTTC; CDR3: CASGLVTARGVSNYGYTF; J: TRBJ1-2; size: NA; V: TRBV12-5; D: NA
DNA: TGTGCCAGCATTACCCCCGGGACAAACTACGAGCAGTACTTC; CDR3: CASITPGTNYEQYF; J: TRBJ2-7; size: once; V: TRBV7-8; D: NA
DNA: TGTGCCAGCAGCGTCGCCGGGTTCAGTGGAAACACCATATATTTT; CDR3: CASSVAGFSGNTIYF; J: TRBJ1-3; size: NA; V: TRBV9; D: NA
DNA: TGTGCCATCAGCCGAGGGAACCTTGGTGATTCACCCCTCCACTTT; CDR3: CAISRGNLGDSPLHF; J: TRBJ1-6; size: NA; V: TRBV10-3; D: NA
DNA: TGTGCCAGCAGTAGACGGACTAGCGGGTGGGAGACCCAGTACTTC; CDR3: CASSRRTSGWETQYF; J: TRBJ2-5; size: NA; V: TRBV6-2/TRBV6-3; D: TRBD2
DNA: TGTGCCAGCAGCTCGGACACAAGCACAGATACGCAGTATTTT; CDR3: CASSSDTSTDTQYF; J: TRBJ2-3; size: NA; V: TRBV7-9; D: NA
DNA: TGTGCCAGCAGCCTCGGAGCAAACACAGATACGCAGTATTTT; CDR3: CASSLGANTDTQYF; J: TRBJ2-3; size: NA; V: TRBV6-6; D: NA
DNA: TGTGCCAGCACCCCGCAGGGTTTTTCATACGAGCAGTACTTC; CDR3: CASTPQGFSYEQYF; J: TRBJ2-7; size: NA; V: TRBV6-6; D: NA
DNA: TGTGCCAGCACTCCTTTCCAGGGGATGGTGGAGCAGTACTTC; CDR3: CASTPFQGMVEQYF; J: TRBJ2-7; size: NA; V: TRBV6-1; D: NA
DNA: TGTGCCAGCAGCGCTTTGAACACCGGGGAGCTGTTTTTT; CDR3: CASSALNTGELFF; J: TRBJ2-2; size: NA; V: TRBV9; D: NA
DNA: TGTGCCAGCAGCGTAGAGGGTAGCGGGACGGGTGAGCAGTTCTTC; CDR3: CASSVEGSGTGEQFF; J: TRBJ2-1; size: NA; V: TRBV9; D: TRBD2
DNA: TGTGCCAGCAGCTTAGAAAGGGGAACTAATGAAAAACTGTTTTTT; CDR3: CASSLERGTNEKLFF; J: TRBJ1-4; size: NA; V: TRBV7-9; D: NA
DNA: TGTGCCATCAGTGAACCACTCCGGGCCGGGGAAACTGAAGCTTTCTTT; CDR3: CAISEPLRAGETEAFF; J: TRBJ1-1; size: NA; V: TRBV10-3; D: NA
DNA: TGTGCCAGCAGTGAATTGGACAGGGGCACCGGGGAGCTGTTTTTT; CDR3: CASSELDRGTGELFF; J: TRBJ2-2; size: NA; V: TRBV6-1; D: TRBD1
DNA: TGTGCCAGCAGTACCGGACTCCTCCAAGAGACCCAGTACTTC; CDR3: CASSTGLLQETQYF; J: TRBJ2-5; size: NA; V: TRBV6-5; D: NA
DNA: TGTGCCAGCAGTGTAACAGGTTTCTACGAGCAGTACTTC; CDR3: CASSVTGFYEQYF; J: TRBJ2-7; size: NA; V: TRBV12-3/TRBV12-4; D: NA
DNA: TGTGCCAGCAAGAGGCAGGGAACCGTTCCGGGCTATGGCTACACCTTC; CDR3: CASKRQGTVPGYGYTF; J: TRBJ1-2; size: NA; V: TRBV2; D: NA
DNA: TGTGCCACCAGCAGAGATCCGGGGAGTTCCTACGAGCAGTACTTC; CDR3: CATSRDPGSSYEQYF; J: TRBJ2-7; size: NA; V: TRBV15; D: NA
DNA: TGTGCCACCAGCAGAGGCGGACAACTCTATGGCTACACCTTC; CDR3: CATSRGGQLYGYTF; J: TRBJ1-2; size: NA; V: TRBV15; D: NA
DNA: TGTGCCAGCAGCTTAACTGGACTAGCTGCGACACAAGAGACCCAGTACTTC; CDR3: CASSLTGLAATQETQYF; J: TRBJ2-5; size: NA; V: TRBV13; D: TRBD2
DNA: TGTGCCATCAGTGAGTCGGGGGGAAACACTGAAGCTTTCTTT; CDR3: CAISESGGNTEAFF; J: TRBJ1-1; size: few; V: TRBV10-3; D: NA
DNA: TGTGCCACCAGCAGAGTCGGACAGGGAGAGTATGGCTACACCTTC; CDR3: CATSRVGQGEYGYTF; J: TRBJ1-2; size: NA; V: TRBV15; D: TRBD1
DNA: TGTGCCAGTAGCCAGATTCAGGGGGCCACCGGGGAGCTGTTTTTT; CDR3: CASSQIQGATGELFF; J: TRBJ2-2; size: NA; V: TRBV19; D: TRBD1
DNA: TGCGCCAGCAGCCTGGGACAGATCTATGGCTACACCTTC; CDR3: CASSLGQIYGYTF; J: TRBJ1-2; size: NA; V: TRBV5-1; D: TRBD1
DNA: TGTGCCACCAGTGAACCTGGGACAGGGGAGGATCAGCCCCAGCATTTT; CDR3: CATSEPGTGEDQPQHF; J: TRBJ1-5; size: once; V: TRBV24-1; D: TRBD1
DNA: TGTGCCAGCAGCAACCAGGGACAGGGAGTCCCCCAGTACTTC; CDR3: CASSNQGQGVPQYF; J: TRBJ2-5; size: NA; V: TRBV7-3; D: TRBD1
DNA: TGTGCCAGCAGTCAAGGAGATGAAGCTTTCTTT; CDR3: CASSQGDEAFF; J: TRBJ1-1; size: NA; V: TRBV25-1; D: NA
DNA: TGTGCCAGCAGCCCCGGCCCAGGGCCCTACGAGCAGTACTTC; CDR3: CASSPGPGPYEQYF; J: TRBJ2-7; size: NA; V: TRBV7-9; D: NA
DNA: TGTGCCAGCAGAAAGACAGGGGTCGATAGCAATCAGCCCCAGCATTTT; CDR3: CASRKTGVDSNQPQHF; J: TRBJ1-5; size: once; V: TRBV2; D: TRBD1
DNA: TGTGCCAGCAGTTTGAGGAGGGGAGTAGCTTTCTTT; CDR3: CASSLRRGVAFF; J: TRBJ1-1; size: NA; V: TRBV27; D: NA
DNA: TGTGCCAGCAGCTTAGTAAACAGGGGTGCGCGAGAGACCCAGTACTTC; CDR3: CASSLVNRGARETQYF; J: TRBJ2-5; size: NA; V: TRBV11-2; D: TRBD1
DNA: TGTGCCAGCTCACCAGGACAGGGAACTGAAGCTTTCTTT; CDR3: CASSPGQGTEAFF; J: TRBJ1-1; size: once; V: TRBV18; D: TRBD1
DNA: TGTGCCAGCAGCTTGACAGGGGATTCCTACAATGAGCAGTTCTTC; CDR3: CASSLTGDSYNEQFF; J: TRBJ2-1; size: NA; V: TRBV5-4; D: TRBD1
DNA: TGTGCCACCAGTGATCCTTATACAGATACGCAGTATTTT; CDR3: CATSDPYTDTQYF; J: TRBJ2-3; size: NA; V: TRBV24-1; D: NA
DNA: TGTGCCAGCAGCTTAGGGGGAGGAGGAAGGTCCTACGAGCAGTACTTC; CDR3: CASSLGGGGRSYEQYF; J: TRBJ2-7; size: NA; V: TRBV11-2; D: NA
DNA: TGTGCCAGCAGCGCTGACAGGGAACGAGCTTTCTTT; CDR3: CASSADRERAFF; J: TRBJ1-1; size: NA; V: TRBV7-6; D: TRBD1
DNA: TGTGCCAGCACGAGGGAATACTATGGCTACACCTTC; CDR3: CASTREYYGYTF; J: TRBJ1-2; size: once; V: TRBV9; D: NA
DNA: TGTGCCAGCAGAGGAGGGGTCGGGAGTCAGCCCCAGCATTTT; CDR3: CASRGGVGSQPQHF; J: TRBJ1-5; size: NA; V: TRBV6-5; D: NA
DNA: TGCGCCAGGCAGGTCCCAGACGCTGAAGCTTTCTTT; CDR3: CARQVPDAEAFF; J: TRBJ1-1; size: NA; V: TRBV23-1; D: NA
DNA: TGTGCCAGCAGCTTGTCCACAGGGGGAAGGTTTCAGCCCCAGCATTTT; CDR3: CASSLSTGGRFQPQHF; J: TRBJ1-5; size: NA; V: TRBV5-6; D: TRBD1
DNA: TGTGCCAGCAGTGAGAGCGGGGGGTCCGGGGATACGCAGTATTTT; CDR3: CASSESGGSGDTQYF; J: TRBJ2-3; size: NA; V: TRBV6-4; D: TRBD2
DNA: TGCGCCAGCAGCCATGCTACACCGTCCGGGACAGGGTTCAAGTTGTACTTC; CDR3: CASSHATPSGTGFKLYF; J: TRBJ2-7; size: NA; V: TRBV4-3; D: TRBD1